What follows are 23 T cell receptor beta chains derived from one specimen sequenced in a study of Tregs in tolerant kidney transplant recipients. Data came from immunoSEQ multiplex PCR; TCRdb stores just in-frame clones and leaves some out. This sample has roughly 80,000 clones, with approximately 98% found just once. The specimen comprised CD4+ T cells from blood, sampled before the transplant. These receptors were collected from a human donor who received a combined kidney and bone marrow transplant.

This sequence joins TRBV10-2 and TRBJ1-3; TRBD1 agrees at 8 bases. From germline, CDR1 is WSHSY and CDR2 SAAADI. The CDR3 sequence is 15 residues long. With V trimmed by 0 bases and J by 7 bases, 5 bases remained unmatched. In nucleotides, the CDR3 is TGCGCCAGCAGTGAGTCGTCGGACAGGGAGAACACCATATATTTT. Translating gives CASSESSDRENTIYF.

The chain combines TRBV20-1 with TRBJ2-1; weak D call: TRBD2 (6 bases). Trimming removed 5 bases at V and 8 bases at J, with 10 bases between. Germline loops: CDR1 DFQATT, CDR2 SNEGSKA (reference sequence). The CDR3 runs to 11 residues. CDR3 sequence: CSAYTSYEQFF. CDR3 bases: TGCAGTGCTTACACTAGCTATGAGCAGTTCTTC.

This clone was seen just once. V usage is TRBV6-4 and J usage is TRBJ2-1; 10 bases agree with TRBD2. J lost 8 bases, V lost 1 base, and 17 bases had no gene match. Germline V lookup: CDR1 MRHNA, CDR2 SNTAGT. The CDR3 covers 19 residues. CDR3: CASSDFVSDPSGRGDEQFF. CDR3 coding DNA: TGTGCCAGCAGTGACTTCGTTTCGGACCCTAGCGGGAGAGGAGATGAGCAGTTCTTC.

This sequence joins TRBV9 and TRBJ1-1; TRBD1 might be the D (6 bases). The CDR3 runs 15 residues. Germline V gives CDR1 SGDLS, CDR2 YYNGEE. Trimming took off 0 bases at V and 4 bases at J, with 13 bases between the two ends. The DNA for the CDR3 is TGTGCCAGCAGCGTAGCTGGCCAGGGGACCACTGAAGCTTTCTTT. This translates into CASSVAGQGTTEAFF.

Here the CDR3 DNA reads TGTGCCAGCAGTTTTGCGTTACTCTCCTTTAGCGGGGGGGCCGTCGGATACGAGCAGTACTTC. This translates into CASSFALLSFSGGAVGYEQYF. The chain combines TRBV28 with TRBJ2-7, with 11 positions matching TRBD2. V lost 3 bases, J lost 4 bases, and 23 bases stayed unmatched. The CDR3 is 21 amino acids. Germline CDR1 MDHEN, CDR2 SYDVKM.

V gene TRBV5-4 combines with J gene TRBJ1-1, with D maybe TRBD1 (5 bases). CDR1 and CDR2 from the germline V gene are SGHNT and YYREEE (reference sequence). Trimming cost V 3 bases and J 6 bases, with 15 bases left between them. This CDR3 has 14 residues. CDR3 in amino acids: CASSYPDSRPEAFF. The DNA of the CDR3 is TGTGCCAGCAGCTACCCCGACAGTCGGCCTGAAGCTTTCTTT.

This sequence joins TRBV7-8 and TRBJ2-2; 9 bases match TRBD2. This CDR3 comprises 17 residues. The J segment lost 7 bases and the V segment lost 2 bases, leaving 11 bases of the junction unmatched. Germline V gene data show CDR1 as SGHVS and CDR2 as FQNEAQ. The CDR3 bases are TGTGCCAGCAGCTTAAGGGTAGCGGGAGATCGGAGCGGGGAGCTGTTTTTT. Translation: CASSLRVAGDRSGELFF. Full variable domain (rest looked up from reference TRBV7-8 and TRBJ2-2): GAGVSQSPRYKVAKRGQDVALRCDPISGHVSLFWYQQALGQGPEFLTYFQNEAQLDKSGLPSDRFFAERPEGSVSTLKIQRTQQEDSAVYLCASSLRVAGDRSGELFFGEGSRLTVL.

V usage is TRBV6-1 and J usage is TRBJ1-4; TRBD1 matches at 7 bases. The V gene end was trimmed by 6 bases and the J gene end by 10 bases; junction bases not matched to a gene: 14. The CDR3 contains 15 residues. Germline V gene lookup returns CDR1 MNHNS and CDR2 SASEGT. This chain's CDR3 is CASRQTGARSGKLFF. DNA for the CDR3: TGTGCCAGCAGGCAAACAGGGGCCAGATCAGGAAAACTGTTTTTT.

The rearrangement joins TRBV29-1 to TRBJ2-7; TRBD2 agrees at 10 bases. Trimming removed 5 bases from V and 2 bases from J; junction bases left unmatched: 6. Germline-derived CDR1 and CDR2 are SQVTM and ANQGSEA. The CDR3 covers 14 residues. The CDR3 DNA reads as TGCAGCGTTAGGGGACTAGCGTTTACCTACGAGCAGTACTTC. This gives the protein CSVRGLAFTYEQYF.

The chain is built from TRBV18 and TRBJ1-1; the match to TRBD1 covers 7 bases. The CDR3 is 14 residues long. CDR1 is KGHSH, CDR2 LQKENI, per germline. After removal of 6 bases from V and 4 bases from J, the junction contained 8 bases not matched to a gene. The CDR3 spells CASSRQGWSTEAFF. In nucleotides, the CDR3 is TGTGCCAGCTCCCGACAGGGTTGGAGCACTGAAGCTTTCTTT.

This clone is a singleton in its sample. The CDR3 sequence: CASSVLARGDTQYF. Here the CDR3 DNA reads TGTGCCAGCAGCGTACTAGCGAGGGGTGATACGCAGTATTTT. The chain recombines TRBV9 with TRBJ2-3, with D possibly TRBD2 on 6 matching bases. Germline V gene lookup returns CDR1 SGDLS and CDR2 YYNGEE. The CDR3 is 14 amino acids. Trimming removed 1 base at V and 6 bases at J, with 12 bases between.

This clone was recorded once. This chain's CDR3 is CASSLVGDPYEQYF. The CDR3 DNA is TGTGCCAGCAGCTTAGTTGGAGATCCCTACGAGCAGTACTTC. The V and J genes are TRBV7-2 and TRBJ2-7; D remains unclear. The CDR3 loop spans 14 amino acids. Germline lookup yields CDR1 SGHTA and CDR2 FQGNSA. With 1 base removed from V and 2 bases from J, the gap between germline ends came to 9 bases.

In regard to this clone: Mismatch with germline at one junction end may stem from a read error. This rearrangement joins TRBV11-2 to TRBJ2-7; 12 nucleotides align to TRBD2. The CDR3 runs to 14 residues. CDR1 and CDR2 (germline): SGHAT, FQNNGV. The CDR3 DNA sequence: TGTGCCAGCAGCACGACTAGCGGGAGTTCCGAGAAGTACTTC. This codes for CASSTTSGSSEKYF.

The CDR3 DNA sequence: TGCAGTGCTACGCGGACCGGGGAGCTGTTTTTT. Protein product: CSATRTGELFF. V gene TRBV20-1 combines with J gene TRBJ2-2, with D unresolved. The CDR3 consists of 11 residues. From germline, CDR1 is DFQATT and CDR2 SNEGSKA (reference sequence). Trimming took 4 bases from V and 5 from J, leaving 5 bases between them.

V is TRBV6-6 and J is TRBJ2-7, with 8 bases lining up with TRBD2. Germline lookup yields CDR1 MNHNY and CDR2 SVGAGI (reference sequence). V shed 9 bases and J 0 bases; nucleotides not matched to a gene: 7. The CDR3 extends over 14 amino acids. CDR3 sequence reads: CASSGTRSSYEQYF. CDR3 DNA: TGTGCCAGTTCCGGGACTAGGAGCTCCTACGAGCAGTACTTC.

The count of this clone is one. The chain links TRBV4-3 to TRBJ2-2; 8 positions match TRBD2. Germline lookup yields CDR1 LGHNA and CDR2 YSLEER. V shed 2 bases and J 5 bases; nucleotides not matched to a gene: 16. The CDR3 has 19 amino acids. DNA for the CDR3: TGCGCCAGCAGCCAACCCCCGCGGGGGAGCGGGAGATCAACCGGGGAGCTGTTTTTT. Its protein is CASSQPPRGSGRSTGELFF.

This clone occurred once. V and J are TRBV25-1 and TRBJ2-7; TRBD1 aligns across 8 bases. Trimming at V came to 5 bases and at J to 0 bases, leaving 6 bases not matched to a gene. The CDR3 covers 15 residues. Germline V lookup: CDR1 MGHDK, CDR2 SYGVNS. Written as DNA, the CDR3 is TGTGCCAGCAGTAACCCTGACAGGGGCTCCTACGAGCAGTACTTC. The encoded protein is CASSNPDRGSYEQYF.

The chain is built from TRBV28 and TRBJ1-1; D is perhaps TRBD1 (5 bases). Deletions cut 7 bases from V and 5 bases from J, with 17 bases between. The CDR3 length is 14 residues. The germline V gene has CDR1 MDHEN and CDR2 SYDVKM. The CDR3 protein is CASTQLGGWTEAFF. CDR3 nucleotides: TGTGCCAGCACCCAACTGGGGGGGTGGACTGAAGCTTTCTTT.

This chain links TRBV15 with TRBJ2-7, with 7 bases that match TRBD2. V lost 1 base to trimming and J lost 3 bases; unmatched junction nucleotides: 6. Looked up from germline, CDR1 is LNHNV and CDR2 is YYDKDF (reference sequence). This CDR3 is 15 amino acids long. The CDR3 loop reads CATSRGGGLLYEQYF. CDR3 coding DNA: TGTGCCACCAGCAGAGGTGGGGGACTACTCTACGAGCAGTACTTC.

V gene TRBV30 combines with J gene TRBJ1-2, with D perhaps matching TRBD1 (5 bases). The CDR3 is 14 residues long. The V gene lost 1 base and the J gene lost 2 bases, with 11 bases spanning the gap. Per the germline V gene, CDR1 is GTSNPN and CDR2 is SVGIG (reference sequence). CDR3 coding DNA: TGTGCCTGGAGTGCTCCGGCAGGGAACTATGGCTACACCTTC. It specifies CAWSAPAGNYGYTF.

The sample holds one count of this clone. The chain links TRBV11-1 to TRBJ2-2; TRBD2 matches at 7 bases. The CDR3 covers 15 residues. J gave up 4 bases and V 5 bases, and 7 bases lay outside the gene matches. Germline CDR1 is SGHAT and CDR2 is FQDESV (reference sequence). The CDR3 bases are TGTGCCAGCAGCCGATCACTAGCGACCACCGGGGAGCTGTTTTTT. This gives the protein CASSRSLATTGELFF.

The rearrangement uses TRBV7-3 and TRBJ1-2, with 11 bases lining up with TRBD1. The V and J ends lost 2 bases and 4 bases, in that order; junction bases with no gene match: 3. CDR1 is SGHTA, CDR2 FQGTGA, per germline. This CDR3 comprises 15 residues. In nucleotides, the CDR3 is TGTGCCAGCAGCTTAGAGGGGACAGGGGGCTATGGCTACACCTTC. Its protein product is CASSLEGTGGYGYTF.

In nucleotides, the CDR3 is TGTGCCAGCAGCCCCGATAGGGGGCAAGTTGAAAAACTGTTTTTT. It yields the protein CASSPDRGQVEKLFF. This sequence joins TRBV7-9 and TRBJ1-4; 7 bases map to TRBD1. The CDR3 sequence is 15 residues long. Germline CDR1 SEHNR, CDR2 FQNEAQ (reference sequence). The V and J ends lost 5 bases and 7 bases, in that order; junction bases with no gene match: 10.